This TCR beta chain emerged from a study of blood T cell repertoires in COVID-19. Study context: Researchers got acute and convalescent COVID-19 samples from the United States, Italy and Spain. PBMCs, B-cell-depleted T cells, or T cells were the source of the cDNA or gDNA that made up the material.

Germline V gene data show CDR1 as MDHEN and CDR2 as SYDVKM. The CDR3 is 15 amino acids. V dropped 4 bases and J dropped 3; count of bases not matched to a gene: 8. Methods used by the authors: From reference gene primer amplification, estimates of nucleated cell counts were derived. Sequencing used immunoSEQ multiplex PCR; TCRdb keeps in-frame clones, though not all of them. V and J calls and clone size are copied from that table; D and trimming were computed from the DNA. The sample holds more than 250,000 clones, approximately 84% seen once. This sequence was found in a human donor in a cohort sampled during active COVID-19. The gene calls are TRBV28 and TRBJ2-5; 7 bases line up with TRBD1. The sample consisted of peripheral blood. CDR3 in amino acids: CASSSTTGLKETQYF. The CDR3, as DNA: TGTGCCAGCAGTTCCACGACAGGGCTCAAAGAGACCCAGTACTTC.